The clone carrying this TCR beta chain has a count of ten or more. Its antigen is still unknown. This specimen belongs to a study of T-cell reconstitution after alpha-beta-depleted transplantation in children. Study conclusions and caveats: Reports say that about two months after transplant, the alpha-beta T cells came out of several hundred graft clones that had expanded.

The CDR3 spans 16 residues. Trimming removed 1 base from V and 2 bases from J; junction bases left unmatched: 4. Unique molecular identifiers were incorporated into the prepared TCRbeta library. One entry per CDR3 protein results from TCRdb running MiXCR on the PCR reads. The table lists approximately 70,000 distinct CDR3 sequences, just under 5% of them singletons. The receptor comes from a boy in the first two years of life who had a stem cell transplant for acute myeloid leukemia, so the T cells may come from the graft donor. The sequencing used PBMCs, mostly from graft donor cells, collected 180 days after TCRalphabeta/CD19-depleted stem cell transplant. The rearrangement joins TRBV12-3 or TRBV12-4 to TRBJ2-3; 9 bases match TRBD1. The CDR3 region has the DNA TGTGCCAGCAGTTTAGGTTGGGACAGGGTCACAGATACGCAGTATTTT. Its protein product is CASSLGWDRVTDTQYF.